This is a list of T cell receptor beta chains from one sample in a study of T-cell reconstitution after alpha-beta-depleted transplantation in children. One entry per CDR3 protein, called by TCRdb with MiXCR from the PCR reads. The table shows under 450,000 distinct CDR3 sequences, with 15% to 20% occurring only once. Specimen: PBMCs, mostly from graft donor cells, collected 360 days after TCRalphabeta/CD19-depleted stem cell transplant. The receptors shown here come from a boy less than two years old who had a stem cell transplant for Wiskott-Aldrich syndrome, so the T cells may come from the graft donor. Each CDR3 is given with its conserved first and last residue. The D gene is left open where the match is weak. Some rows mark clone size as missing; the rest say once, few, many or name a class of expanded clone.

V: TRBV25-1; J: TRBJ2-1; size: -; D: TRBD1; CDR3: CASSGGQGAWNEQFF; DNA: TGTGCCAGCAGTGGGGGACAGGGGGCATGGAATGAGCAGTTCTTC
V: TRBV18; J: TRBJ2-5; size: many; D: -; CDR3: CASSPGETQYF; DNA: TGTGCCAGCTCACCCGGAGAGACCCAGTACTTC
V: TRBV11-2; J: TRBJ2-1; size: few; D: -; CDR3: CASSLWGRAYEQFF; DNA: TGTGCCAGCAGCTTATGGGGCAGGGCCTATGAGCAGTTCTTC
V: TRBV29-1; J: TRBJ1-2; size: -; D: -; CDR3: CSVAETVTGYTF; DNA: TGCAGCGTTGCAGAGACAGTGACTGGCTACACCTTC
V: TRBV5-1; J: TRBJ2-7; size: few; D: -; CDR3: CASSLSPPSASYEQYF; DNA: TGCGCCAGCAGCTTGAGCCCACCATCCGCCTCCTACGAGCAGTACTTC
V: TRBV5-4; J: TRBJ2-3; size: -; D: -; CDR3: CASSPSRAATDTQYF; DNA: TGTGCCAGCAGCCCCTCTCGGGCAGCCACAGATACGCAGTATTTT
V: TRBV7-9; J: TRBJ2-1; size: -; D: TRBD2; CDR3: CASSPRTSGRDEQFF; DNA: TGTGCCAGCAGCCCGAGGACTAGCGGGAGGGATGAGCAGTTCTTC
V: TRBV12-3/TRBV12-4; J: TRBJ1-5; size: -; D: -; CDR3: CASSLRGTVNQPQHF; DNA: TGTGCCAGCAGTTTACGAGGGACGGTAAATCAGCCCCAGCATTTT
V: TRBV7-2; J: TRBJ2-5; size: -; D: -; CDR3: CASSLGAGAETQYF; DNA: TGTGCCAGCAGCTTAGGTGCGGGGGCAGAGACCCAGTACTTC
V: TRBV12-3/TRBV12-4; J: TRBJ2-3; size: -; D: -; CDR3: CASSLDSLSTDTQYF; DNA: TGTGCCAGCAGTCTGGACAGTCTGAGCACAGATACGCAGTATTTT
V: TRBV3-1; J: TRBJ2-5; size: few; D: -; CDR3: CASSQFSGWFQETQYF; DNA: TGTGCCAGCAGCCAATTCTCGGGGTGGTTCCAAGAGACCCAGTACTTC
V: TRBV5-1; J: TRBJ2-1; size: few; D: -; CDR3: CASSLPGGRVGQFF; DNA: TGCGCCAGCAGCTTACCCGGGGGTCGAGTAGGGCAGTTCTTC
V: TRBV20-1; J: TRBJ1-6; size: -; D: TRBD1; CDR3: CSAIGTAYNSPLHF; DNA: TGCAGTGCTATCGGGACAGCCTATAATTCACCCCTCCACTTT
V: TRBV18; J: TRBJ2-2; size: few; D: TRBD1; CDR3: CASSQGQWNTGELFF; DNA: TGTGCCAGCTCACAGGGACAGTGGAACACCGGGGAGCTGTTTTTT
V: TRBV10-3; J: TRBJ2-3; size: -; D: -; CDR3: CAISVSFPTDTQYF; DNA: TGTGCCATCAGTGTCTCCTTCCCAACAGATACGCAGTATTTT
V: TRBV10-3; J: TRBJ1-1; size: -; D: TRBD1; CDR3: CAISKQGAGTEAFF; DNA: TGTGCCATCAGTAAACAGGGGGCGGGCACTGAAGCTTTCTTT
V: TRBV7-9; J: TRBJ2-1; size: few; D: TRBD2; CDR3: CASSERTSGKVNEQFF; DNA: TGTGCCAGCAGCGAGCGAACTAGCGGGAAGGTCAATGAGCAGTTCTTC
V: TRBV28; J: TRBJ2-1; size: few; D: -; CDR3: CASSLTRNHEQFF; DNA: TGTGCCAGCAGTTTAACTAGGAACCATGAGCAGTTCTTC
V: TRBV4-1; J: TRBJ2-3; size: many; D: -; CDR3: CASSQDRDTQYF; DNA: TGCGCCAGCAGCCAAGACAGGGATACGCAGTATTTT
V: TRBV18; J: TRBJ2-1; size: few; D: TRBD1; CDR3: CASSPLTGNNEQFF; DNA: TGTGCCAGCTCACCACTGACAGGGAACAATGAGCAGTTCTTC
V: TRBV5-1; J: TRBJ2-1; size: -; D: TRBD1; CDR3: CASSGDRGNEQFF; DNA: TGCGCCAGCAGCGGGGACAGGGGCAATGAGCAGTTCTTC
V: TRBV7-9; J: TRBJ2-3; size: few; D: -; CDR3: CASSQRLVPPRGTQYF; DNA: TGTGCCAGCAGCCAGAGACTAGTGCCTCCAAGGGGTACGCAGTATTTT
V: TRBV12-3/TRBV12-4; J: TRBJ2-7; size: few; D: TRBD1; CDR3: CASSLAAWTGRYEQYF; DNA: TGTGCCAGCAGTTTAGCGGCCTGGACAGGGAGGTACGAGCAGTACTTC
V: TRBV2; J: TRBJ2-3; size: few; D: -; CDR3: CARGTSRTDTQYF; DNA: TGTGCCAGGGGGACCTCTCGCACAGATACGCAGTATTTT
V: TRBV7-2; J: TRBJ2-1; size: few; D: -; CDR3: CASSLSMTYNEQFF; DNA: TGTGCCAGCAGCTTAAGTATGACCTACAATGAGCAGTTCTTC
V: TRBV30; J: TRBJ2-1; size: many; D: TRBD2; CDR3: CAWSGGRAVDEQFF; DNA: TGTGCCTGGAGTGGCGGGAGGGCCGTAGATGAGCAGTTCTTC
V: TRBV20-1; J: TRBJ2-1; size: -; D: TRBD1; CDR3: CSARTGTGEHEQFF; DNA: TGCAGTGCTAGGACCGGGACAGGGGAGCATGAGCAGTTCTTC
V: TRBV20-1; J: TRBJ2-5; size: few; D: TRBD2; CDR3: CSASPLAGVQETQYF; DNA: TGCAGTGCCAGTCCCCTAGCGGGAGTACAAGAGACCCAGTACTTC
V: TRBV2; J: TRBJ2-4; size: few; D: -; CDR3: CASRFGGPGQIQYF; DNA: TGTGCCAGCAGGTTCGGGGGACCGGGCCAGATTCAGTACTTC
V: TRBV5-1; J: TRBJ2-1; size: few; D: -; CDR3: CASSLHGPHFYNEQFF; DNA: TGCGCCAGCAGCTTGCACGGCCCTCATTTCTACAATGAGCAGTTCTTC
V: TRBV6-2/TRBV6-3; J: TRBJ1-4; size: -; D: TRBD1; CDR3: CASSYLRGRGEKLFF; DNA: TGTGCCAGCAGTTACCTCAGGGGGCGCGGTGAAAAACTGTTTTTT
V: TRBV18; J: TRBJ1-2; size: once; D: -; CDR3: CASSSLAGPTPSGKSYTF; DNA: TGTGCCAGCTCAAGTTTGGCAGGTCCCACTCCCAGCGGGAAAAGCTACACCTTC
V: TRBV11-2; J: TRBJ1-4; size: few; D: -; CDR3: CASSLGRQGSETLFF; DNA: TGTGCCAGCAGCTTAGGTCGGCAGGGAAGCGAGACTCTGTTTTTT
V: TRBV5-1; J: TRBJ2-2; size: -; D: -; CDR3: CASSPTGEGVGELFF; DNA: TGCGCCAGCAGCCCGACAGGGGAGGGAGTCGGGGAGCTGTTTTTT
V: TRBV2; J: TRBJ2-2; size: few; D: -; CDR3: CASNRNTGELFF; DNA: TGTGCCAGCAACAGAAACACCGGGGAGCTGTTTTTT
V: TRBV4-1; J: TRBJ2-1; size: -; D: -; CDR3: CASSHQWGPSYNEQFF; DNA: TGCGCCAGCAGCCATCAGTGGGGGCCCTCCTACAATGAGCAGTTCTTC
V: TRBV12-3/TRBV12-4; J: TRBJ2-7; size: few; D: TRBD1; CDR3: CASIRDRGSYEQYF; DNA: TGTGCCAGCATTAGGGACAGGGGTTCCTACGAGCAGTACTTC
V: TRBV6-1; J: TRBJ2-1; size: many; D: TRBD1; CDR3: CASSRPWTGEGYNEQFF; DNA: TGTGCCAGCAGTCGCCCCTGGACAGGCGAAGGTTACAATGAGCAGTTCTTC
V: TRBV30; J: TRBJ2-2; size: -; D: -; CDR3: CAWCPRAVTGELFF; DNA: TGTGCCTGGTGCCCCAGAGCGGTCACCGGGGAGCTGTTTTTT
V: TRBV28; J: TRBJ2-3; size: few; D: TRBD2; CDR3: CASSPPTSGGLRNTQYF; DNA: TGTGCCAGCAGTCCACCGACTAGCGGGGGCCTCCGTAATACGCAGTATTTT
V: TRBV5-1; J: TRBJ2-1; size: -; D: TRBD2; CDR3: CASSSVIAGVEQFF; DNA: TGCGCCAGCAGCTCAGTAATAGCGGGGGTAGAGCAGTTCTTC
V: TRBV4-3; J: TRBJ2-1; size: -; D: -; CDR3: CASSHLPTSYNEQFF; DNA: TGCGCCAGCAGCCACCTCCCGACTAGCTACAATGAGCAGTTCTTC
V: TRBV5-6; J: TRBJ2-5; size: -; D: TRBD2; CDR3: CASRLGLGGETQYF; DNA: TGTGCCAGCAGATTGGGACTAGGGGGTGAGACCCAGTACTTC